This TCR beta chain was captured by sequencing in a study of blood T cell repertoires in COVID-19. Looking at the study overall: Both acute and convalescent COVID-19 samples were obtained from the United States, Italy and Spain.

This CDR3 region has 12 residues. Germline CDR1 SEHNR, CDR2 FQNEAQ (reference sequence). V shed 5 bases and J shed 3 bases, with 8 bases lying between them. In the authors' workflow: The authors estimated nucleated cell counts from reference gene primer amplification. The assay was immunoSEQ multiplex PCR, and TCRdb's table has in-frame clones only and misses some. The DNA gave D and trimming, while V, J and clone size come from that table. The sample has fewer than 200,000 clones, 85% seen once; the top ten hold roughly 8%. The chain carries TRBV7-9 and TRBJ2-7; D unclear. Sequenced: peripheral blood. This receptor was taken from a woman aged 55-70 years with COVID-19, enrolled during active disease. This CDR3 reads CASSVDFYEQYF. CDR3 DNA sequence: TGTGCCAGCAGCGTTGACTTCTACGAGCAGTACTTC.